The source of this T cell receptor beta chain is a study of Graves' ophthalmopathy and Graves' hyperthyroidism. Using RNA transcripts, the TCR beta CDR3 regions were amplified. The first round was an RT-PCR with HTBI primers, and the second round was a multiplex PCR. TCRdb analysed the multiplex PCR reads with MiXCR anew, one entry per CDR3 protein. The sample holds 600,000 to 650,000 distinct CDR3 sequences, around a fifth seen once. Of note for this clonotype: Its antigen is not known.

Study outcomes and limitations: With about 87% sensitivity and approximately 80% specificity, a 13-signature model separated ophthalmopathy from stable hyperthyroidism. With about 71% sensitivity and approximately 73% specificity, the model predicted ophthalmopathy progression.

Hyperthyroidism was new, under 2 months, in patients aged 18 to 65. The sequenced sample consisted of peripheral blood. This TCR was recovered from a woman aged 18 to 35 with stable Graves' hyperthyroidism. Some clones in this sample may be carry-over from other donors' samples.

CDR3 in amino acids: CAWSPVRESSYEQYF. CDR3 sequence (DNA): TGTGCCTGGAGCCCAGTGCGGGAGAGCTCCTACGAGCAGTACTTC. This chain links TRBV30 with TRBJ2-7; 7 bases fit TRBD2. The germline V gene encodes CDR1 GTSNPN and CDR2 SVGIG (reference sequence). J gave up 0 bases and V 3 bases, and 8 bases lay outside the gene matches. This CDR3 is built from 15 residues.